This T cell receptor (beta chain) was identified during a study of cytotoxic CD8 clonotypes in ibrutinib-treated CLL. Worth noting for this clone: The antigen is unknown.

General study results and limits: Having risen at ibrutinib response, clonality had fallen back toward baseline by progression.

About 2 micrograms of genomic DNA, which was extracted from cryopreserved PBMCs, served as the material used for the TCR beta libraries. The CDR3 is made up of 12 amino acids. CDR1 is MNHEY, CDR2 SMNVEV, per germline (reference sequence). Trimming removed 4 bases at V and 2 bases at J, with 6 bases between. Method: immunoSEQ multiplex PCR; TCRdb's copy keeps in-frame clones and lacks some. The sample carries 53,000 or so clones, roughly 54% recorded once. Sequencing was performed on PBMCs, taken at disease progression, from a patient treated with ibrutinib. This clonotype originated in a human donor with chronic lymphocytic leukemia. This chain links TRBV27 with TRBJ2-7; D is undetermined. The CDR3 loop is CASSSLTYEQYF. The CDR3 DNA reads TGTGCCAGCAGTTCCCTCACCTACGAGCAGTACTTC.